Following are 31 T cell receptor beta chains from one sample sequenced in a study of early T cells in non-severe SARS-CoV-2 infection. TCRdb called the 5' RACE reads again in MiXCR, with one record for every CDR3 protein. This sample has tens of thousands of distinct CDR3 sequences; around 13% occur once, and the top ten carry around 1.1%. The specimen was whole blood. These receptors originate from an adult who was a healthcare worker with PCR-confirmed SARS-CoV-2 infection or an uninfected control (not recorded which).

There are a few counts of this clonotype. V is TRBV19 and J is TRBJ2-3; D remains unclear. CDR3 length equals 14 residues. CDR1 and CDR2 (germline): LNHDA, SQIVND (reference sequence). Deletions cut 3 bases from V and 2 bases from J, with 9 bases between. CDR3 in amino acids: CASSINQNTDTQYF. CDR3 nucleotide sequence: TGTGCCAGTAGTATTAACCAGAACACAGATACGCAGTATTTT.

This clonotype appeared many times. The gene calls are TRBV28 and TRBJ1-5; 8 nucleotides agree with TRBD1. The CDR3 totals 14 residues. V dropped 6 bases and J dropped 6; count of bases not matched to a gene: 7. Per germline, CDR1 MDHEN and CDR2 SYDVKM. The CDR3 sequence is CASRPTGVSQPQHF. DNA for the CDR3: TGTGCCAGCAGACCGACAGGGGTAAGTCAGCCCCAGCATTTT.

V usage is TRBV7-2 and J usage is TRBJ2-7; TRBD1 is a possible D gene (5 bases). Germline V gene lookup returns CDR1 SGHTA and CDR2 FQGNSA. V lost 2 bases to trimming and J lost 5 bases, with 10 bases between them. This CDR3 is built from 13 residues. The CDR3 nucleotides read TGTGCCAGCAGCTTAAGCAGGGCAAACGAGCAGTACTTC. Translated, it gives CASSLSRANEQYF. Together with reference TRBV7-2 and TRBJ2-7, the CDR3 gives the full variable domain: GAGVSQSPSNKVTEKGKDVELRCDPISGHTALYWYRQSLGQGLEFLIYFQGNSAPDKSGLPSDRFSAERTGGSVSTLTIQRTQQEDSAVYLCASSLSRANEQYFGPGTRLTVT.

This clonotype was seen ten or more times. The V call is TRBV28, the J call TRBJ1-1; TRBD1 agrees at 9 bases. The length of the CDR3 is 15 residues. Trimming cost V 3 bases and J 5 bases; bases outside gene matches: 7. Germline V lookup: CDR1 MDHEN, CDR2 SYDVKM. The CDR3 sequence: CASSFGDRERTEAFF. The CDR3 DNA reads TGTGCCAGCAGTTTTGGGGACAGGGAGAGGACTGAAGCTTTCTTT. Looking up the rest from reference TRBV28 and TRBJ1-1 gives the full variable domain: DVKVTQSSRYLVKRTGEKVFLECVQDMDHENMFWYRQDPGLGLRLIYFSYDVKMKEKGDIPEGYSVSREKKERFSLILESASTNQTSMYLCASSFGDRERTEAFFGQGTRLTVV.

There are many counts of this clonotype. The chain recombines TRBV29-1 with TRBJ1-2; no clear D gene. The V end lost 7 bases, the J end lost 5 bases, and 5 bases lay between the germline ends. Germline assignment: CDR1 SQVTM and CDR2 ANQGSEA. The CDR3 sequence is 9 residues long. CDR3: CSAGYGYTF. CDR3 nucleotides: TGCAGCGCCGGGTATGGCTACACCTTC.

The chain is built from TRBV10-2 and TRBJ2-3; a weak D match, TRBD1 (5 bases). V lost 6 bases and J 0 bases, leaving 13 bases between the germline ends. Germline assignment: CDR1 WSHSY and CDR2 SAAADI. The CDR3 extends over 15 amino acids. The CDR3 DNA sequence: TGCGCCAGCAGCCCCACACAGGCTAGCACAGATACGCAGTATTTT. This translates into CASSPTQASTDTQYF.

This clonotype was recorded a few times. The chain links TRBV30 to TRBJ2-5; 10 positions agree with TRBD2. The CDR3 is 15 amino acids. V shed 4 bases, J shed 3 bases, and the junction held 8 bases outside the gene matches. Per the germline V gene, CDR1 is GTSNPN and CDR2 is SVGIG (reference sequence). CDR3 DNA: TGTGCCTGGAACCCCCTAGCGGGAGTTGAAGAGACCCAGTACTTC. Translation gives CAWNPLAGVEETQYF.

The chain carries TRBV10-3 and TRBJ2-3; 12 bases are a match to TRBD2. Germline V CDR1 and CDR2: ENHRY, SYGVKD. There are 15 residues in the CDR3. The ends lost 5 bases at V and 3 bases at J; junction bases unmatched: 3. CDR3 residues: CAISSGLAGTDTQYF. The DNA for the CDR3 is TGTGCCATCAGTTCAGGACTAGCGGGGACAGATACGCAGTATTTT.

The V and J genes are TRBV20-1 and TRBJ1-1, with TRBD1 identical over 7 bases. The CDR3 consists of 13 residues. V was pared by 6 bases and J by 8 bases, with 12 bases of the junction left unmatched. Germline V lookup: CDR1 DFQATT, CDR2 SNEGSKA (reference sequence). CDR3 coding DNA: TGCAGTGCCGTAACCGGGACAGTCGACGAAGCTTTCTTT. Residues: CSAVTGTVDEAFF.

This clonotype was recorded only once. The rearrangement joins TRBV28 to TRBJ2-2; 9 positions agree with TRBD1. The CDR3 runs 13 residues. The V and J ends lost 8 bases and 6 bases, in that order; junction bases with no gene match: 4. Germline V lookup: CDR1 MDHEN, CDR2 SYDVKM. CDR3 sequence: CASYRGLAGELFF. The CDR3 DNA sequence: TGTGCCAGCTACAGGGGGCTGGCCGGGGAGCTGTTTTTT.

CDR3 DNA sequence: TGTGCCAGCAGTTTATCTCCAGGGCGCTTAAACTATGGCTACACCTTC. It yields the protein CASSLSPGRLNYGYTF. This sequence joins TRBV27 and TRBJ1-2; D might be TRBD1 (5 bases). CDR1 is MNHEY and CDR2 is SMNVEV in the germline V gene (reference sequence). The CDR3 is made up of 16 amino acids. The V gene lost 0 bases and the J gene lost 2 bases, with 13 bases spanning the gap.

The chain couples TRBV29-1 to TRBJ2-5, with 7 nucleotides matching TRBD1. J was trimmed by 2 bases and V by 7 bases; bases with no gene match: 4. The CDR3 covers 12 residues. Germline values: CDR1 SQVTM, CDR2 ANQGSEA. Here the CDR3 DNA reads TGCAGCGGCGAGGGACAGCAAGAGACCCAGTACTTC. Its protein product is CSGEGQQETQYF.

The CDR3 spells CAIGWGQMNYGYTF. DNA of the CDR3: TGTGCCATCGGCTGGGGACAGATGAACTATGGCTACACCTTC. This sequence joins TRBV10-3 and TRBJ1-2; 7 bases are a match to TRBD1. The trim removed 8 bases at V and 2 bases at J, leaving 8 bases unmatched. Germline assignment: CDR1 ENHRY and CDR2 SYGVKD. The CDR3 extends over 14 amino acids.

This clonotype was counted only a few times. This chain joins TRBV7-2 and TRBJ1-3; D uncertain. Trimming shortened V by 1 base and J by 0 bases, and 7 bases separated the two germline ends. The CDR3 is 15 amino acids. In germline, CDR1 is SGHTA, CDR2 FQGNSA. This CDR3 is CASSLGPISGNTIYF. The CDR3 DNA reads as TGTGCCAGCAGCTTAGGGCCGATCTCTGGAAACACCATATATTTT.

This clonotype was seen a handful of times. This chain joins TRBV29-1 and TRBJ1-2, with 9 nucleotides matching TRBD1. V dropped 8 bases and J dropped 6; count of bases not matched to a gene: 7. Germline V gene sequence: CDR1 SQVTM, CDR2 ANQGSEA. The CDR3 covers 12 residues. For the CDR3, the DNA is TGCAGCTCCGATACAGGGGGCGATGGCTACACCTTC. Translation: CSSDTGGDGYTF.

This clonotype has at least ten counts. V is TRBV6-2 or TRBV6-3 and J is TRBJ2-2; 8 bases line up with TRBD1. This CDR3 is 16 amino acids long. Trimming took 4 bases from V and 3 from J; bases not matched to a gene: 7. Germline V gene lookup returns CDR1 MNHEY and CDR2 SVGEGT. The CDR3 region has the DNA TGTGCCAGCAGTTTGGACAGGGACTCGGACACCGGGGAGCTGTTTTTT. Protein sequence: CASSLDRDSDTGELFF.

This clonotype was detected only a few times. CDR3 residues: CASSFSGDSYEQYF. CDR3 in DNA: TGTGCCAGCAGCTTTAGCGGAGACTCCTACGAGCAGTACTTC. The V call is TRBV11-2, the J call TRBJ2-7; tentative D call: TRBD2 (6 bases). This CDR3 region has 14 residues. V was clipped by 3 bases and J by 0 bases, with 9 bases between them. CDR1 SGHAT and CDR2 FQNNGV come from the germline V gene.

This clonotype was counted only a few times. The gene calls are TRBV20-1 and TRBJ2-5; D unclear. V was pared by 3 bases and J by 2 bases, with 16 bases between. Germline lookup yields CDR1 DFQATT and CDR2 SNEGSKA (reference sequence). The CDR3 loop spans 15 amino acids. This CDR3 reads CSASLRTARQETQYF. CDR3 coding DNA: TGCAGTGCTAGTCTAAGAACAGCTAGGCAAGAGACCCAGTACTTC.

This clonotype has just a few counts. This chain uses TRBV11-2 with TRBJ2-3; D not certain. CDR1 is SGHAT and CDR2 is FQNNGV in the germline V gene. The CDR3 is 14 residues long. V gave up 3 bases and J gave up 6 bases, with 13 bases separating them. CDR3 sequence: CASSLAGSDDTQYF. In DNA form, the CDR3 reads TGTGCCAGCAGCTTGGCCGGTTCCGATGATACGCAGTATTTT.

V and J are TRBV12-5 and TRBJ1-1, with TRBD1 as a possible D gene (6 bases). Per germline, CDR1 LGHNT and CDR2 FRNRAP. With 0 bases removed from V and 6 bases from J, the gap between germline ends came to 26 bases. The CDR3 covers 19 residues. CDR3 in DNA: TGTGCTAGTGGTTTGGTAAGTCGGGGGCTTCGGCCCCTAAGGGCTGAAGCTTTCTTT. It translates to CASGLVSRGLRPLRAEAFF.

V is TRBV12-3 or TRBV12-4 and J is TRBJ2-7; D not certain. The CDR3 sequence is 11 residues long. V was clipped by 6 bases and J by 10 bases, with 13 bases between them. The CDR3 DNA reads TGTGCCAGCAGGGAAACCGCCGCTCAGTACTTC. It specifies CASRETAAQYF.

V is TRBV28 and J is TRBJ1-3; no definite D call. The germline gives CDR1 MDHEN, CDR2 SYDVKM. V was trimmed by 3 bases and J by 0 bases, leaving 6 bases between them. The CDR3 runs 14 residues. CDR3 nucleotides: TGTGCCAGCAGTTTCTGGAGCTCTGGAAACACCATATATTTT. Protein sequence: CASSFWSSGNTIYF.

This clonotype has only a few counts. The rearrangement uses TRBV11-2 and TRBJ1-6; tentative D call: TRBD1 (5 bases). V was shortened by 5 bases and J by 8 bases, with 16 bases between the two germline ends. This CDR3 is built from 15 residues. Looked up from germline, CDR1 is SGHAT and CDR2 is FQNNGV. The CDR3 DNA sequence: TGTGCCAGCAGCATTCGTGGGGGGACGGATTCACCCCTCCACTTT. This translates into CASSIRGGTDSPLHF.

This clonotype was counted a few times. CDR3 residues: CASSQKGAGGYEQYF. In DNA, the CDR3 is TGTGCCAGCAGCCAAAAAGGTGCCGGTGGGTACGAGCAGTACTTC. This sequence joins TRBV3-1 and TRBJ2-7; D remains ambiguous. Germline assignment: CDR1 LGHDT and CDR2 YNNKEL (reference sequence). V shed 2 bases and J shed 4 bases, with 15 bases lying between them. CDR3 size: 15 residues.

This clonotype has a handful of counts. The chain links TRBV27 to TRBJ2-6, with no clear D. This CDR3 comprises 14 residues. Germline CDR1 and CDR2: MNHEY and SMNVEV (reference sequence). V lost 5 bases to trimming and J lost 2 bases, with 7 bases between them. The CDR3 reads CASSKSAGANVLTF. The CDR3 DNA reads as TGTGCCAGCAGTAAAAGTGCTGGGGCCAACGTCCTGACTTTC.

This clonotype has more than one count but fewer than ten. The rearrangement uses TRBV7-2 and TRBJ2-1; perhaps TRBD1 as D (5 bases). CDR1 and CDR2 from the germline V gene are SGHTA and FQGNSA. Trimming removed 3 bases at V and 2 bases at J, with 11 bases between. The CDR3 length is 15 residues. CDR3 nucleotide sequence: TGTGCCAGCAGCTTCAGGGTAGGCCCCTACAATGAGCAGTTCTTC. It specifies CASSFRVGPYNEQFF.

The J gene is TRBJ2-5, the V gene TRBV20-1; D may be TRBD1 or TRBD2 (6 bases each). This CDR3 comprises 14 residues. CDR1 DFQATT and CDR2 SNEGSKA come from the germline V gene (reference sequence). CDR3 in amino acids: CSADSEGGLETQYF. In DNA form, the CDR3 reads TGCAGCGCGGACAGTGAGGGGGGATTGGAGACCCAGTACTTC.

Only a few counts were recorded for this clonotype. This chain links TRBV5-6 with TRBJ2-5; D is unresolved. The V end lost 0 bases, the J end lost 5 bases, and 5 bases lay between the germline ends. There are 12 residues in the CDR3. The germline gives CDR1 SGHDT, CDR2 YYEEEE. The CDR3 sequence: CASSLDDETQYF. The CDR3 nucleotides read TGTGCCAGCAGCTTGGACGATGAGACCCAGTACTTC. Together with reference TRBV5-6 and TRBJ2-5, the CDR3 gives the full variable domain: DAGVTQSPTHLIKTRGQQVTLRCSPKSGHDTVSWYQQALGQGPQFIFQYYEEEERQRGNFPDRFSGHQFPNYSSELNVNALLLGDSALYLCASSLDDETQYFGPGTRLLVL.

The rearrangement links TRBV27 to TRBJ2-1; TRBD2 is a possible D gene (5 bases). There are 13 residues in the CDR3. Trimming removed 6 bases at V and 4 bases at J, with 10 bases between. CDR1 is MNHEY and CDR2 is SMNVEV in the germline V gene (reference sequence). The CDR3 region is CASSQTIYNEQFF. The DNA for the CDR3 is TGTGCCAGCAGCCAGACTATTTACAATGAGCAGTTCTTC.

This clonotype was recorded many times. CDR3 DNA: TGTGCCAGCAGGTCCGGGACAGCAGTTAATCAGCCCCAGCATTTT. As protein: CASRSGTAVNQPQHF. The V call is TRBV28, the J call TRBJ1-5, with 7 bases that match TRBD1. CDR1 is MDHEN, CDR2 SYDVKM, per germline. This CDR3 is built from 15 residues. Trimming took 6 bases from V and 4 from J; bases not matched to a gene: 9.

The V and J genes are TRBV5-4 and TRBJ2-1; perhaps TRBD2 as D (5 bases). Germline V lookup: CDR1 SGHNT, CDR2 YYREEE (reference sequence). The V gene lost 1 base and the J gene lost 5 bases, with 10 bases spanning the gap. The length of the CDR3 is 14 residues. CDR3 coding DNA: TGTGCCAGCAGCTTGATTACCGGGAACAATGAGCAGTTCTTC. Translated: CASSLITGNNEQFF.